Below, 9 T cell receptor beta chains from the same sample are listed, as sequenced in a study of post-analysis software for immune sequencing data. Findings of the study overall: In patients, about 5 TRBV segments were more frequent than in controls, with TRBV5-6, TRBV5-1 and TRBV20-1 among them.

Carried by the TCR beta cDNA libraries were unique molecular identifiers. TCRdb fed the PCR reads into MiXCR, producing one record per CDR3 protein. The table records hundreds of thousands of distinct CDR3 sequences, approximately 30% of them present only once. These receptors' antigens are unknown. The sample comprised blood. These receptors originate from a girl aged 10 to 17 with multiple sclerosis.

This clonotype occurred a few times. V and J are TRBV5-1 and TRBJ2-4; 10 bases line up with TRBD1. Trimming at V came to 1 base and at J to 9 bases, leaving 7 bases not matched to a gene. The germline CDR1 and CDR2 sequences are SGHRS and YFSETQ. This CDR3 is 15 amino acids long. CDR3 amino acids: CASSLLGDRGIIQYF. DNA for the CDR3: TGCGCCAGCAGCTTGTTGGGGGACAGGGGCATCATTCAGTACTTC.

This clonotype was counted a few times. The chain carries TRBV12-3 or TRBV12-4 and TRBJ2-1, with 7 bases identical to TRBD1. This CDR3 is built from 15 residues. J lost 4 bases, V lost 6 bases, and 9 bases had no gene match. For the CDR3, the DNA is TGTGCCAGCAGGAGAACCGGGACAGAATACAATGAGCAGTTCTTC. It codes for CASRRTGTEYNEQFF.

This chain uses TRBV28 with TRBJ2-7; D is possibly TRBD2 (5 bases). The germline V and J ends were trimmed by 3 bases and 1 base, with 13 bases remaining between them. In germline, CDR1 is MDHEN, CDR2 SYDVKM. The CDR3 extends over 15 amino acids. The CDR3 DNA is TGTGCCAGCAGTTTTGTTCCACGGGGTTCCTACGAGCAGTACTTC. Its protein product is CASSFVPRGSYEQYF.

This chain joins TRBV5-1 and TRBJ2-7; TRBD1 is a possible D gene (6 bases). The CDR3 sequence is 14 residues long. Deletions cut 0 bases from V and 4 bases from J, with 11 bases between. Germline CDR1 and CDR2: SGHRS and YFSETQ. CDR3 in DNA: TGCGCCAGCAGCTTGGAACTACAGGGTTACGAGCAGTACTTC. The encoded protein is CASSLELQGYEQYF.

Ten or more counts support this clonotype. V and J are TRBV29-1 and TRBJ2-7; 7 nucleotides match TRBD1. The germline V gene has CDR1 SQVTM and CDR2 ANQGSEA. J lost 2 bases, V lost 7 bases, and 14 bases had no gene match. There are 15 residues in the CDR3. CDR3 sequence reads: CSADTHRGPAYEQYF. The DNA for the CDR3 is TGCAGCGCCGATACCCACAGGGGCCCTGCCTACGAGCAGTACTTC.

This chain joins TRBV2 and TRBJ1-2; D possibly corresponds to TRBD1 (5 bases). Trimming shortened V by 7 bases and J by 4 bases, and 10 bases separated the two germline ends. This CDR3 has 12 amino acids. Germline CDR1 is SNHLY and CDR2 is FYNNEI. DNA of the CDR3: TGTGCCAGCATACGACAGTCCTATGGCTACACCTTC. This translates into CASIRQSYGYTF.

V is TRBV20-1 and J is TRBJ2-3; D possibly corresponds to TRBD2 (5 bases). V lost 3 bases and J lost 2, with 15 bases in between. The length of the CDR3 is 15 residues. CDR1 and CDR2 from the germline V gene are DFQATT and SNEGSKA (reference sequence). The CDR3 coding sequence is TGCAGTGCTAGTCGCCGCGGACTCTCCACAGATACGCAGTATTTT. This codes for CSASRRGLSTDTQYF.

The rearrangement joins TRBV7-9 to TRBJ2-2; D ambiguous. This CDR3 region has 14 residues. V was clipped by 5 bases and J by 0 bases, with 7 bases between them. CDR1 and CDR2 from the germline V gene are SEHNR and FQNEAQ (reference sequence). CDR3 coding DNA: TGTGCCAGCAGCCGGCGGCCGAACACCGGGGAGCTGTTTTTT. This translates into CASSRRPNTGELFF.

This clonotype was seen a few times. V usage is TRBV5-6 and J usage is TRBJ2-1; either TRBD1 or TRBD2 may fit D (5 bases each). Germline V lookup: CDR1 SGHDT, CDR2 YYEEEE. The CDR3 is 16 amino acids. V was clipped by 4 bases and J by 6 bases, with 20 bases between them. The DNA for the CDR3 is TGTGCCAGCAGCCCCCGACGGGACCGCTATTTCAATGAGCAGTTCTTC. Its translation: CASSPRRDRYFNEQFF.